These 13 T cell receptor beta chains originate from one sample sequenced in a study of blood T cells in healthy people across ages. For the second PCR, which ran for about 7 to 11 cycles, a sample-barcoded 5' primer and a J-beta primer mix were used. Using its own MiXCR run on the 5' RACE reads, TCRdb lists one record per CDR3 protein. Of hundreds of thousands of distinct CDR3 sequences listed, around 50% are singletons. The sample consisted of blood. The receptors come from a man aged 35 to 55 in good health.

The gene calls are TRBV7-3 and TRBJ2-3; D gene unclear. Germline lookup yields CDR1 SGHTA and CDR2 FQGTGA. Trimming took 0 bases from V and 8 from J, leaving 15 bases between them. This CDR3 is built from 15 residues. The DNA of the CDR3 is TGTGCCAGCAGCTTAACGGGCGACGGATTCGTTACGCAGTATTTT. Translating gives CASSLTGDGFVTQYF.

This clonotype appeared once. The rearrangement joins TRBV20-1 to TRBJ2-4, with 7 bases matching TRBD1. TRBJ2-5 matches the DNA end more closely, so the J call is doubtful. This CDR3 has 13 residues. Looked up from germline, CDR1 is DFQATT and CDR2 is SNEGSKA (reference sequence). The CDR3 loop is CSAGTGAQETQYF. CDR3 in DNA: TGCAGTGCGGGAACAGGGGCCCAAGAGACCCAGTACTTC.

The table lists this clonotype with a count of one. The chain couples TRBV6-4 to TRBJ2-1; 9 positions agree with TRBD2. J gave up 9 bases and V 0 bases, and 3 bases lay outside the gene matches. The CDR3 is made up of 14 amino acids. Germline V lookup: CDR1 MRHNA, CDR2 SNTAGT. The CDR3 DNA reads as TGTGCCAGCAGTGACTCGGCGGGGGGGGGTGAGCAGTTCTTC. Residues: CASSDSAGGGEQFF.

The chain uses TRBV6-2 or TRBV6-3 and TRBJ2-4; D gene unclear. The V gene lost 6 bases and the J gene lost 2 bases, with 17 bases spanning the gap. The CDR3 sequence is 16 residues long. The V gene's germline CDR1 is MNHEY and CDR2 SVGEGT. The CDR3 protein is CASSRELPGSKNIQYF. CDR3 nucleotides: TGTGCCAGCAGCAGAGAGCTCCCGGGTTCCAAAAACATTCAGTACTTC.

The gene calls are TRBV18 and TRBJ2-3; 11 nucleotides agree with TRBD2. Germline V CDR1 and CDR2: KGHSH, LQKENI. CDR3 length equals 15 residues. Unmatched junction bases numbered 3, after V lost 4 bases and J lost 3 bases. CDR3 loop: CASSRSSGRTDTQYF. The CDR3 DNA reads TGTGCCAGCTCACGCTCTAGCGGGAGGACAGATACGCAGTATTTT.

The chain recombines TRBV3-1 with TRBJ2-4; D is unresolved. The J call is doubtful: the DNA matches TRBJ2-7 better. The germline V gene encodes CDR1 LGHDT and CDR2 YNNKEL (reference sequence). The CDR3 extends over 13 amino acids. CDR3 protein: CASSQVLRVEQYF. The CDR3 nucleotides read TGTGCCAGCAGCCAGGTTTTAAGGGTCGAGCAGTACTTC.

This clonotype was counted a few times. This chain links TRBV7-2 with TRBJ2-7, with D possibly TRBD2 on 6 matching bases. The CDR3 loop spans 15 amino acids. V shed 3 bases and J shed 7 bases, with 19 bases lying between them. Germline-derived CDR1 and CDR2 are SGHTA and FQGNSA. The CDR3 DNA reads TGTGCCAGCAGCTTTACCGGGACTCAGGCGGGGGAGCAGTACTTC. Its translation: CASSFTGTQAGEQYF.

This clonotype was counted a single time. The V gene is TRBV12-3 or TRBV12-4, the J gene TRBJ2-1; 14 bases are shared with TRBD2. The J call is doubtful: the DNA matches TRBJ2-7 better. This CDR3 is 19 amino acids long. The CDR3 protein is CASSFAGTSGSRGPYEQYF. CDR3 nucleotides: TGTGCCAGCAGTTTCGCCGGGACTAGCGGGAGTAGAGGGCCCTACGAGCAGTACTTC.

The CDR3 here is CSAKETGVETQYF. Written as DNA, the CDR3 is TGCAGTGCTAAAGAGACAGGGGTAGAGACCCAGTACTTC. The rearrangement joins TRBV20-1 to TRBJ2-7; 8 nucleotides line up with TRBD1. The DNA matches TRBJ2-5 better at its end, which makes the J call doubtful. Germline V gene data show CDR1 as DFQATT and CDR2 as SNEGSKA (reference sequence). This CDR3 is 13 amino acids long.

This chain uses TRBV28 with TRBJ2-5; D is tentatively TRBD1 or TRBD2 (6 bases each). TRBJ2-7 matches the DNA end more closely, so the J call is doubtful. CDR1 and CDR2 from the germline V gene are MDHEN and SYDVKM. The CDR3 is 17 residues long. The CDR3 region is CASSPGDWTTNTYEQYF. The CDR3 nucleotides read TGTGCCAGCAGCCCAGGGGACTGGACAACCAACACCTACGAGCAGTACTTC.

The chain employs TRBV20-1 and TRBJ2-1; D remains unclear. The length of the CDR3 is 14 residues. Between the trimmed V and J ends, which lost 6 bases and 4 bases, there was a span of 16 bases. Germline CDR1 is DFQATT and CDR2 is SNEGSKA (reference sequence). The CDR3 DNA follows: TGCAGTGCCCTCTTCCCGGGCCAATACAATGAGCAGTTCTTC. It codes for CSALFPGQYNEQFF.

In the case of this clonotype: Just one base apart from a much larger clone, this may be a read error. This sequence joins TRBV4-2 and TRBJ2-4; D uncertain. The J call is doubtful: the DNA matches TRBJ2-7 better. Germline CDR1 reads LGHNA; CDR2 reads YNFKEQ. CDR3 length equals 15 residues. The chain's CDR3 is CASSQYNGNPYEQYF. The CDR3 nucleotides are TGTGCCAGCAGCCAATACAACGGAAATCCCTACGAGCAGTACTTC.

About this clonotype: At one of its ends the junction is not consistent with the germline gene, which may arise from a read error. V and J are TRBV6-2 or TRBV6-3 and TRBJ1-1, with a tentative D call TRBD1 (5 bases). CDR1 and CDR2 (germline): MNHEY, SVGEGT. The CDR3 has 16 amino acids. The CDR3 reads CASSLTGPLKNTEASF. In DNA, the CDR3 is TGTGCCAGCAGTTTGACGGGACCCTTAAAGAACACTGAAGCTTCCTTT.